Shown below are 13 T cell receptor beta chains from a single sample sequenced in a study of T cell repertoires in cytomegalovirus infection. These receptors have no identified antigens. TCRdb used MiXCR to reprocess the reads, holding one entry per CDR3 protein. The data contain nearly 700,000 distinct CDR3 sequences, roughly 30% of them singletons. Material: cultured PBMCs, obtained from culture after CMV antigen stimulation. Receptor source: a human donor in good health (CMV status not recorded). Some clones in this sample may be carry-over from other donors' samples.

This clonotype appeared a single time. The chain has TRBV3-1 and TRBJ2-2; D unclear. The CDR3 spans 13 residues. Germline assignment: CDR1 LGHDT and CDR2 YNNKEL (reference sequence). Trimming shortened V by 11 bases and J by 4 bases, and 14 bases separated the two germline ends. The CDR3 nucleotides are TGTGCCGCCCACGGGCCAGCCACCGGGGAGCTGTTTTTT. As protein: CAAHGPATGELFF.

The V and J genes are TRBV20-1 and TRBJ1-2; tentative D call: TRBD1 (5 bases). The V and J ends lost 0 bases and 6 bases respectively, with 11 bases between them. The CDR3 is 13 residues long. CDR1 and CDR2 from the germline V gene are DFQATT and SNEGSKA (reference sequence). The CDR3 spells CSARDRGTDGYTF. The CDR3 coding sequence is TGCAGTGCTAGAGATCGTGGGACTGATGGCTACACCTTC.

The genes are TRBV6-1 and TRBJ2-1, with 10 nucleotides matching TRBD1. The trim removed 5 bases at V and 10 bases at J, leaving 11 bases unmatched. CDR1 and CDR2 (germline): MNHNS, SASEGT. This CDR3 contains 15 residues. The CDR3 is CASSRGGQGFVEQFF. The CDR3 DNA is TGTGCCAGCAGTAGGGGGGGACAGGGGTTTGTAGAGCAGTTCTTC.

The sample holds a few counts of this clonotype. The rearrangement joins TRBV3-1 to TRBJ2-7, with D possibly matching TRBD2 (5 bases). This CDR3 region has 15 residues. The ends were cut back, 4 bases at V and 0 bases at J, with 13 bases in the middle. The germline V gene has CDR1 LGHDT and CDR2 YNNKEL (reference sequence). CDR3 region: CASSLLVGSSYEQYF. The CDR3 DNA reads TGTGCCAGCAGCCTCCTAGTGGGGAGCTCCTACGAGCAGTACTTC.

The chain couples TRBV7-2 to TRBJ1-2, with D hard to call. The germline CDR1 and CDR2 sequences are SGHTA and FQGNSA. Trimming removed 11 bases at V and 2 bases at J, with 18 bases between. This CDR3 spans 14 amino acids. The CDR3 spells CASDGESWNYGYTF. CDR3 nucleotide sequence: TGTGCCTCGGACGGAGAAAGCTGGAACTATGGCTACACCTTC.

This clonotype turned up a few times. As DNA, the CDR3 is TGTGCCAGCAGCTCGGACATAAGGAATGAAAAACTGTTTTTT. This codes for CASSSDIRNEKLFF. V gene TRBV5-5 combines with J gene TRBJ1-4; D may be TRBD1 (5 bases). This CDR3 region has 14 residues. CDR1 and CDR2 from the germline V gene are SGHKS and YYEKEE (reference sequence). V was clipped by 3 bases and J by 5 bases, with 11 bases between them.

This clonotype has a handful of counts. V and J are TRBV27 and TRBJ2-3; the match to TRBD1 covers 7 bases. With V trimmed by 6 bases and J by 1 base, 7 bases remained unmatched. In germline, CDR1 is MNHEY, CDR2 SMNVEV (reference sequence). CDR3 length equals 15 residues. CDR3 coding DNA: TGTGCCAGCAGCCACAGGGGAAGCCGCACAGATACGCAGTATTTT. Its translation: CASSHRGSRTDTQYF.

This clonotype has a handful of counts. The genes are TRBV6-2 or TRBV6-3 and TRBJ1-5; D unclear. With 5 bases removed from V and 0 bases from J, the gap between germline ends came to 11 bases. The CDR3 spans 15 residues. CDR1 is MNHEY, CDR2 SVGEGT, per germline. The CDR3 here is CASSDRGASNQPQHF. CDR3 bases: TGTGCCAGCAGTGACCGAGGAGCTAGCAATCAGCCCCAGCATTTT.

This sequence joins TRBV7-9 and TRBJ1-5, with D possibly being TRBD1 (6 bases). Trimming removed 4 bases at V and 7 bases at J, with 11 bases between. Germline CDR1 and CDR2: SEHNR and FQNEAQ (reference sequence). The CDR3 covers 13 residues. CDR3 in amino acids: CASSYVQGQPQHF. The CDR3 DNA reads TGTGCCAGCAGCTACGTACAGGGACAGCCCCAGCATTTT.

This clonotype was detected many times. DNA of the CDR3: TGTGCCAGCAGCTCGGGACCACTCCAAGAGACCCAGTACTTC. Translation: CASSSGPLQETQYF. The V and J genes are TRBV7-9 and TRBJ2-5; D possibly uses TRBD1 or TRBD2 (5 bases each). The V end was cut by 4 bases, the J end by 1 base, with 10 bases between. This CDR3 is built from 14 residues. The V gene's germline CDR1 is SEHNR and CDR2 FQNEAQ (reference sequence).

J is TRBJ1-1 and V is TRBV29-1; D is possibly TRBD1 (5 bases). V was pared by 5 bases and J by 5 bases, with 15 bases between. The CDR3 runs to 13 residues. CDR1 is SQVTM and CDR2 is ANQGSEA in the germline V gene. The CDR3 DNA follows: TGCAGCGTTTTCAGGGTAGAGGATACTGAAGCTTTCTTT. It translates to CSVFRVEDTEAFF.

The chain joins TRBV28 to TRBJ1-4, with D hard to call. Germline CDR1 MDHEN, CDR2 SYDVKM. This CDR3 is built from 14 residues. V lost 6 bases and J lost 5, with 13 bases in between. CDR3 protein: CASSRWEGNEKLFF. As DNA, the CDR3 is TGTGCCAGCAGCCGCTGGGAAGGGAATGAAAAACTGTTTTTT.

The rearrangement uses TRBV12-3 or TRBV12-4 and TRBJ2-1; D is ambiguous. Trimming removed 2 bases at V and 15 bases at J, with 17 bases between. This CDR3 region has 13 residues. The CDR3, as DNA: TGTGCCAGCAGTTTAACCCCCGCAGGATACGGGTTCTTC. It specifies CASSLTPAGYGFF.